This T cell receptor beta chain was profiled in a study of blood T cell repertoires in COVID-19. Study context: Acute and convalescent COVID-19 specimens originated in the United States, Italy and Spain. The cDNA or gDNA used as material had been derived from T cells, B-cell-depleted T cells, or PBMCs.

Source study methods: Estimation of nucleated cell counts relied on the amplification of reference gene primers. The method was immunoSEQ multiplex PCR; TCRdb's version includes in-frame clones alone and lacks a portion of them. The D gene and trimming were derived from the DNA, and the V and J assignments and clone size from that table. This sample has some 80,000 clones, with around 90% found just once. Germline CDR1 is WNHNN and CDR2 is SYGVQD (reference sequence). Trimming left V 0 bases short and J 1 base short, with 10 bases between. This CDR3 contains 16 residues. This chain joins TRBV10-1 and TRBJ2-1; D might be TRBD2 (6 bases). Sequencing was carried out using peripheral blood. The receptor was derived from a human donor in a cohort sampled during active COVID-19. The CDR3: CASSESVAASYNEQFF. CDR3 coding DNA: TGCGCCAGCAGTGAGTCAGTAGCGGCATCCTACAATGAGCAGTTCTTC.